Here is one T cell receptor (beta chain) with its context. Its target antigen remains unknown. No base-level quality is on record; no much larger clone is a single base apart. At the junction V is shortened by 3 bases and J by 6 bases, with 15 bases in between. The CDR3, from cysteine to phenylalanine, totals 15 residues. Of all the DNA, just the CDR3 is kept, 45 bases in frame from base 1. From a lookup of the germline V gene (reference sequence), CDR1 and CDR2 are LNHDA and SQIVND. Enrolling through a virtual design, the prospective study's participants ranged in age from roughly 18 to 89 years and lived across 20 to 30 United States geographic areas. In the prospective study, cohorts were assigned on the basis of participant-reported clinical history obtained from a screening survey and a study questionnaire. ImmuneRACE Cohort 3 recovered participants were defined by two consecutive negative NP/OP PCR tests, healthcare professional clearance, or symptom resolution. Mobile phlebotomists in the prospective study collected whole blood, serum and a nasopharyngeal or oropharyngeal swab from every participant. Prospective study participants could optionally give additional blood draws and questionnaires over a roughly 2-month period. Before DNA extraction, blood samples from the prospective study were shipped at room temperature or frozen.

The data derive from a study of blood T cell repertoires in COVID-19 (dated by TCRdb to the early 2020s). Looking at the study overall: The collaborator samples originated in the United States, Italy and Spain and spanned the acute and convalescent phases of COVID-19. The prospective study material was composed of cDNA or gDNA derived from T cells, B-cell-depleted T cells, or PBMCs. The dataset comprised deeply sampled blood TCRbeta repertoires from subjects exposed to, actively infected with, or recovered from COVID-19. The repertoires were made available in a free public database intended to serve as a resource for research on the immune response to SARS-CoV-2. Samples came from the ongoing ImmuneRACE study (first 160 participants) plus 1,254 subjects from 6 global collaborators. The sample metadata nearly always contained a de-identified subject ID, COVID-19 status, age in years and sex. Where HLA class I and class II types were available, the types were taken from metadata supplied by the sample provider, not from assay-based typing.

Study-level results and caveats: The quantity of clinical and demographic metadata differed by source and by participant and was supplied without curation.

TCRbeta CDR3 regions were amplified from genomic DNA using the immunoSEQ Assay, a bias-controlled multiplex PCR. The study's processing was this. Within the assay, amplification of reference gene primers was used to estimate how many nucleated cells each sample contained. To quantify the absolute abundance of each unique TCRbeta CDR3 rearrangement, sequence reads were collapsed and filtered. For each sample, productive Simpson clonality was calculated as the square root of Simpson's diversity index over productive rearrangements. TCRdb took over this immuneACCESS table, retaining in-frame rearrangements with V and J assigned. Such tables are incomplete; in checked studies, under half of the missing clones stem from an unresolved V gene, and the remainder is unexplained. V and J calls and clone size are copied from that table; D and trimming were computed from the DNA. The sample data list some 310,000 clones, and around 92% of these were observed just once. The ten largest clones take up roughly a tenth of the sample.

Specimen: PBMCs or T cells enriched from blood (not recorded which). The sequence joins TRBV19 to TRBJ2-1; D gene: possibly TRBD2, on 6 matching bases. This clonotype originated in a woman aged 30 to 39 who had recovered from COVID-19. The nucleotide sequence is given as TGTGCCAGTAGTATTGGCCTAGCGACTCGCAATGAGCAGTTCTTC. Its amino acids are CASSIGLATRNEQFF.